The 28 T cell receptor beta chains below come from one sample, sequenced in a study of blood T cell repertoires in COVID-19. Sequenced by immunoSEQ multiplex PCR; TCRdb stores in-frame clones only, minus some. The sample includes roughly 110,000 clones, 88% of them seen just once. Sequencing was carried out using peripheral blood. Receptors were obtained from a man aged 50-60 years with active or convalescent COVID-19.

This clone was counted only a few times. This chain links TRBV4-1 with TRBJ1-2; the D is unclear. This CDR3 is 15 amino acids long. The V end lost 3 bases, the J end lost 4 bases, and 15 bases lay between the germline ends. The germline V gene encodes CDR1 MGHRA and CDR2 YSYEKL. The CDR3 reads CASSQSGQDSYGYTF. The CDR3 DNA sequence: TGCGCCAGCAGCCAGAGTGGGCAAGATAGCTATGGCTACACCTTC.

The chain uses TRBV7-8 and TRBJ1-1, with 9 nucleotides matching TRBD1. CDR3 length: 14 residues. In germline, CDR1 is SGHVS, CDR2 FQNEAQ. The J segment lost 1 base and the V segment lost 5 bases, leaving 2 bases of the junction unmatched. As DNA, the CDR3 is TGTGCCAGCAGCCCGGACAGGGGGAACACTGAAGCTTTCTTT. It yields the protein CASSPDRGNTEAFF.

This sequence joins TRBV7-2 and TRBJ2-5; D not certain. The CDR3 spans 13 residues. The germline CDR1 and CDR2 sequences are SGHTA and FQGNSA. The ends were cut back, 5 bases at V and 2 bases at J, with 9 bases in the middle. The CDR3 is CASSPGLQETQYF. The CDR3 bases are TGTGCCAGCAGCCCAGGCCTTCAAGAGACCCAGTACTTC.

V usage is TRBV19 and J usage is TRBJ1-5, with D possibly matching TRBD1 (6 bases). V was shortened by 3 bases and J by 6 bases, with 12 bases between the two germline ends. The CDR3 length is 14 residues. The germline V gene encodes CDR1 LNHDA and CDR2 SQIVND (reference sequence). CDR3 coding DNA: TGTGCCAGTAGTATGGGAAGGGGGGGTCAGCCCCAGCATTTT. Its translation is CASSMGRGGQPQHF.

The chain uses TRBV7-9 and TRBJ2-1, with D perhaps TRBD1 (6 bases). Germline CDR1 reads SEHNR; CDR2 reads FQNEAQ (reference sequence). Trimming left V 3 bases short and J 7 bases short, with 25 bases between. CDR3 length: 18 amino acids. CDR3 protein: CASSFPQGQGSTYNEQFF. In DNA form, the CDR3 reads TGTGCCAGCAGCTTTCCCCAGGGACAAGGTTCCACGTATAATGAGCAGTTCTTC.

V and J are TRBV30 and TRBJ2-5; D perhaps matches TRBD1 (5 bases). Germline V gene data show CDR1 as GTSNPN and CDR2 as SVGIG (reference sequence). This CDR3 spans 15 amino acids. V was clipped by 0 bases and J by 5 bases, with 16 bases between them. This CDR3 reads CAWSVQSPWGETQYF. DNA of the CDR3: TGTGCCTGGAGTGTACAGTCCCCGTGGGGCGAGACCCAGTACTTC. Full variable domain (missing parts from reference TRBV30 and TRBJ2-5): SQTIHQWPATLVQPVGSPLSLECTVEGTSNPNLYWYRQAAGRGLQLLFYSVGIGQISSEVPQNLSASRPQDRQFILSSKKLLLSDSGFYLCAWSVQSPWGETQYFGPGTRLLVL.

This clone has just one count. The chain couples TRBV6-1 to TRBJ1-3; a weak D match, TRBD1 (5 bases). The germline V and J ends were trimmed by 1 base and 0 bases, with 16 bases remaining between them. Germline V lookup: CDR1 MNHNS, CDR2 SASEGT. This CDR3 has 18 amino acids. Here the CDR3 reads CASSEDGRGVISGNTIYF. For the CDR3, the DNA is TGTGCCAGCAGTGAAGACGGACGGGGGGTTATCTCTGGAAACACCATATATTTT.

This clone was counted between two and nine times. The chain combines TRBV6-6 with TRBJ1-5; no clear D gene. CDR1 is MNHNY and CDR2 is SVGAGI in the germline V gene (reference sequence). CDR3 length: 16 amino acids. V lost 2 bases and J 3 bases, leaving 14 bases between the germline ends. CDR3 loop: CASSYVAQEFNQPQHF. The CDR3 DNA reads TGTGCCAGCAGTTACGTCGCTCAGGAATTCAATCAGCCCCAGCATTTT.

The chain combines TRBV19 with TRBJ2-3; D not resolved. In germline, CDR1 is LNHDA, CDR2 SQIVND (reference sequence). Trimming shortened V by 3 bases and J by 2 bases, and 9 bases separated the two germline ends. The CDR3 is 14 amino acids. The CDR3 nucleotides are TGTGCCAGTAGTATTCGACAATCCACAGATACGCAGTATTTT. Protein product: CASSIRQSTDTQYF.

The chain links TRBV19 to TRBJ2-5, with 10 nucleotides matching TRBD2. Trimming removed 8 bases from V and 4 bases from J; junction bases left unmatched: 7. Germline lookup yields CDR1 LNHDA and CDR2 SQIVND (reference sequence). CDR3 length: 14 residues. The CDR3 nucleotides read TGTGCCAGTTCTAGCGGGAGTCAACGAGAGACCCAGTACTTC. Translation: CASSSGSQRETQYF.

This chain connects TRBV13 to TRBJ2-2, with D perhaps matching TRBD2 (5 bases). Germline CDR1 and CDR2: PRHDT and FYEKMQ (reference sequence). This CDR3 is 16 amino acids long. V lost 7 bases and J lost 1, with 16 bases in between. CDR3: CASTSLLRENTGELFF. CDR3 nucleotides: TGTGCCAGCACTTCGTTGTTACGGGAGAACACCGGGGAGCTGTTTTTT.

The J gene is TRBJ2-1, the V gene TRBV19; D perhaps matches TRBD1 (6 bases). V lost 10 bases and J 0 bases, leaving 10 bases between the germline ends. The V gene's germline CDR1 is LNHDA and CDR2 SQIVND (reference sequence). The CDR3 covers 13 residues. The CDR3 sequence is CATEGDSYNEQFF. In DNA, the CDR3 is TGTGCCACCGAGGGGGACTCCTACAATGAGCAGTTCTTC.

This clone was seen a few times. The rearrangement joins TRBV25-1 to TRBJ1-1; 7 positions agree with TRBD1. Unmatched junction bases numbered 5, after V lost 0 bases and J lost 4 bases. CDR3 length equals 15 residues. Germline CDR1 and CDR2: MGHDK and SYGVNS. The CDR3 coding sequence is TGTGCCAGCAGTGAATATGCAGGGGGAAGCACTGAAGCTTTCTTT. Translation gives CASSEYAGGSTEAFF.

The chain combines TRBV21-1 with TRBJ2-7; the D call of TRBD2 is as the table states it, not checked on the DNA. TRBV21-1 is a documented pseudogene. The CDR3 is 13 amino acids. The CDR3 here is CASSKSGRGEQYF. The CDR3 coding sequence is TGTGCCAGCAGCAAGAGCGGACGGGGCGAGCAGTACTTC.

The chain has TRBV7-9 and TRBJ2-1; 7 nucleotides align to TRBD1. The CDR3 has 12 residues. CDR1 is SEHNR and CDR2 is FQNEAQ in the germline V gene (reference sequence). V lost 2 bases and J lost 16; bases outside the gene matches: 8. CDR3 residues: CASSLPQGEPFF. CDR3 nucleotides: TGTGCCAGCAGCTTACCCCAGGGGGAACCTTTCTTC.

The genes are TRBV28 and TRBJ2-1; weak D call: TRBD2 (6 bases). The CDR3 totals 17 residues. Germline values: CDR1 MDHEN, CDR2 SYDVKM. Trimming removed 2 bases from V and 7 bases from J, with 21 bases in between. CDR3 in DNA: TGTGCCAGCAGTTTAGGGACTCGAGGTGCGTTGAGGAATGAGCAGTTCTTC. Its translation is CASSLGTRGALRNEQFF.

The chain is built from TRBV30 and TRBJ2-7; perhaps TRBD2 as D (5 bases). Germline CDR1 and CDR2: GTSNPN and SVGIG (reference sequence). This CDR3 comprises 13 residues. V was pared by 5 bases and J by 2 bases, with 13 bases between. CDR3 loop: CAWAGLGTYEQYF. Here the CDR3 DNA reads TGTGCCTGGGCAGGACTGGGGACCTACGAGCAGTACTTC.

This clone showed up just once. V is TRBV2 and J is TRBJ2-7, with D unclear. Trimming cost V 5 bases and J 3 bases, with 5 bases left between them. The length of the CDR3 is 11 residues. Germline values: CDR1 SNHLY, CDR2 FYNNEI. CDR3 region: CASSRGYEQYF. The CDR3 nucleotides read TGTGCCAGCAGTCGCGGCTACGAGCAGTACTTC.

V usage is TRBV28 and J usage is TRBJ1-1; 7 bases are shared with TRBD1. The CDR3 is 11 amino acids. The V and J ends lost 4 bases and 7 bases, in that order; junction bases with no gene match: 0. Germline V gives CDR1 MDHEN, CDR2 SYDVKM. CDR3 loop: CASSYRGEAFF. The CDR3 nucleotides are TGTGCCAGCAGTTACAGGGGTGAAGCTTTCTTT.

This rearrangement joins TRBV27 to TRBJ2-3; D not resolved. Trimming shortened V by 2 bases and J by 1 base, and 7 bases separated the two germline ends. Germline V gene lookup returns CDR1 MNHEY and CDR2 SMNVEV (reference sequence). This CDR3 is built from 14 residues. CDR3: CASSLVSGTDTQYF. The CDR3 DNA follows: TGTGCCAGCAGTTTAGTCTCCGGCACAGATACGCAGTATTTT.

The chain is built from TRBV3-1 (or the pseudogene TRBV3-2) and TRBJ2-2; the D is unclear. The CDR3 consists of 14 residues. Germline V lookup: CDR1 LGHDT, CDR2 YNNKEL (reference sequence). With 0 bases removed from V and 1 base from J, the gap between germline ends came to 3 bases. CDR3 region: CASSQDWNTGELFF. The CDR3 DNA is TGTGCCAGCAGCCAAGACTGGAACACCGGGGAGCTGTTTTTT.

V usage is TRBV5-1 and J usage is TRBJ2-5; D might be TRBD2 (5 bases). Trimming removed 4 bases at V and 1 base at J, with 23 bases between. Looked up from germline, CDR1 is SGHRS and CDR2 is YFSETQ. CDR3 length equals 18 residues. In DNA, the CDR3 is TGCGCCAGCAGCAGATCAAGCAACCTCGCGGGCGTCCAAGAGACCCAGTACTTC. It yields the protein CASSRSSNLAGVQETQYF.

The chain employs TRBV20-1 and TRBJ1-2; D is uncertain. This CDR3 is built from 11 residues. V lost 1 base, J lost 5 bases, and 5 bases lay in between. Germline lookup yields CDR1 DFQATT and CDR2 SNEGSKA (reference sequence). CDR3 DNA: TGCAGTGCTAGAGCTAGGTATGGCTACACCTTC. Protein sequence: CSARARYGYTF.

V usage is TRBV7-9 and J usage is TRBJ1-2; 8 nucleotides match TRBD1. After removal of 2 bases from V and 6 bases from J, the junction contained 5 bases not matched to a gene. The CDR3 runs to 14 residues. Germline V CDR1 and CDR2: SEHNR, FQNEAQ (reference sequence). CDR3 nucleotides: TGTGCCAGCAGCTTACAGGACAGGGTCGATGGCTACACCTTC. Protein: CASSLQDRVDGYTF. Full variable domain (remainder filled in from reference TRBV7-9 and TRBJ1-2): DTGVSQNPRHKITKRGQNVTFRCDPISEHNRLYWYRQTLGQGPEFLTYFQNEAQLEKSRLLSDRFSAERPKGSFSTLEIQRTEQGDSAMYLCASSLQDRVDGYTFGSGTRLTVV.

The chain has TRBV6-5 and TRBJ1-2; 7 bases are a match to TRBD1. CDR1 is MNHEY, CDR2 SVGAGI, per germline. The CDR3 runs 14 residues. V lost 7 bases to trimming and J lost 7 bases; unmatched junction nucleotides: 12. The CDR3 loop is CASIRRQGALGYTF. The CDR3 DNA reads as TGTGCCAGCATTAGGCGACAGGGAGCTCTTGGCTACACCTTC.

The V and J genes are TRBV18 and TRBJ2-1, with 11 nucleotides matching TRBD2. CDR1 is KGHSH and CDR2 is LQKENI in the germline V gene. CDR3 length equals 16 residues. Trimming removed 0 bases from V and 8 bases from J; junction bases left unmatched: 6. Here the CDR3 reads CASSPPGTSGGYEQFF. In nucleotides, the CDR3 is TGTGCCAGCTCACCACCCGGGACTAGCGGAGGTTATGAGCAGTTCTTC.

The rearrangement joins TRBV6-1 to TRBJ2-7; perhaps TRBD2 as D (5 bases). Germline assignment: CDR1 MNHNS and CDR2 SASEGT. CDR3 length: 15 residues. The V end lost 2 bases, the J end lost 0 bases, and 11 bases lay between the germline ends. The CDR3 DNA is TGTGCCAGCAGTGAATCCGGAGGAGTCTCCTACGAGCAGTACTTC. Residues: CASSESGGVSYEQYF.

The chain recombines TRBV19 with TRBJ1-2, with a weak D call TRBD1 (6 bases). This CDR3 region has 14 residues. Germline V lookup: CDR1 LNHDA, CDR2 SQIVND (reference sequence). Trimming left V 7 bases short and J 5 bases short, with 17 bases between. CDR3 sequence reads: CASTPQGQLYGYTF. The CDR3 DNA sequence: TGTGCCAGTACCCCGCAAGGACAGCTATATGGCTACACCTTC. Looking up the rest from reference TRBV19 and TRBJ1-2 gives the full variable domain: DGGITQSPKYLFRKEGQNVTLSCEQNLNHDAMYWYRQDPGQGLRLIYYSQIVNDFQKGDIAEGYSVSREKKESFPLTVTSAQKNPTAFYLCASTPQGQLYGYTFGSGTRLTVV.